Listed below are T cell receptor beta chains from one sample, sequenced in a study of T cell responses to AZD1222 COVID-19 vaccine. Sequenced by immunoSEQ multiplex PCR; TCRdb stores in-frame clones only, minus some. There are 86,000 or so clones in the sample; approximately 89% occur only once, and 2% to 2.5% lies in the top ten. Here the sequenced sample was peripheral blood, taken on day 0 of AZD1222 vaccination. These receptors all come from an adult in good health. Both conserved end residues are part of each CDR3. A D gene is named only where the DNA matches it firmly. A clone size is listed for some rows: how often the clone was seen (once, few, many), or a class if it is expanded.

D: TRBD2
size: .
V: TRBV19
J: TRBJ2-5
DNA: TGTGCCAGTAGTACTCGACTAGCGGGAGATGAAGAGACCCAGTACTTC
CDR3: CASSTRLAGDEETQYF

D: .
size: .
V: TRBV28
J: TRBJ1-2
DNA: TGTGCCAGCAGTTTAATCTCGAGACAGGTCTATGGCTACACCTTC
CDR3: CASSLISRQVYGYTF

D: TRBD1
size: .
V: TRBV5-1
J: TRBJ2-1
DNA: TGCGCCAGCAGCTGGGGACAGGGGGCGCGAAATGAGCAGTTCTTC
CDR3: CASSWGQGARNEQFF

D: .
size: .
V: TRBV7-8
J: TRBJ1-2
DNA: TGTGCCAGCAGCCTGACAGCTAACTATGGCTACACCTTC
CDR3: CASSLTANYGYTF

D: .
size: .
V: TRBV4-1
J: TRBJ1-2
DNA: TGCGCCAGCAGCCTCGTCCCGGGACGGGACTATGGCTACACCTTC
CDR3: CASSLVPGRDYGYTF

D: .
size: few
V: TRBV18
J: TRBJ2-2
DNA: TGTGCCAGCTCACCGGCCGGAGGGACCGGGGAGCTGTTTTTT
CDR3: CASSPAGGTGELFF

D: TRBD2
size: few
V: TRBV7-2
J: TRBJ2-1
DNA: TGTGCCAGCAGCCAATCTAGCGGGGGCTACAATGAGCAGTTCTTC
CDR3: CASSQSSGGYNEQFF

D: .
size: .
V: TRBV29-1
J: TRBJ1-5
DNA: TGCAGCGTTTCGGAGGGGTATAGCAATCAGCCCCAGCATTTT
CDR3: CSVSEGYSNQPQHF

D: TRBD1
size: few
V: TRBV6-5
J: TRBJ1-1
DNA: TGTGCCAGCAGTTACTCCCCAGGGGGTAAAAATTTTAAGGCTTTCTTT
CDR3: CASSYSPGGKNFKAFF

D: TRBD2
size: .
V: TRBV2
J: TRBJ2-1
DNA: TGTGCCAGCGCTAGCGGGGGGGTAAATGAGCAGTTCTTC
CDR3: CASASGGVNEQFF

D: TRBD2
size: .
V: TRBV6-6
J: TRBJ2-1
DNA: TGTGCCAGCAGGGTGACTAGCGGGAGGGCCAATGAGCAGTTCTTC
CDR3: CASRVTSGRANEQFF

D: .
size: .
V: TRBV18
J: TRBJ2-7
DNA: TGTGCCAGCTCACCGAACCGGGTCCAGGGCGCATCCGAGCAGTACTTC
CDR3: CASSPNRVQGASEQYF

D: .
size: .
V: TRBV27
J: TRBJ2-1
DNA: TGTGCCAGCAGTTTATCAAAGGACAGCTCCTACAATGAGCAGTTCTTC
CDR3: CASSLSKDSSYNEQFF

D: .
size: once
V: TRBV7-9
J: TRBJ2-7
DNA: TGTGCCAGCAGCTTAGCGTGGAAAGAGCCCTACGAGCAGTACTTC
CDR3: CASSLAWKEPYEQYF

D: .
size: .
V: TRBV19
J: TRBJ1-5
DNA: TGTGCCAGTAGTAAAGGGACAAATCAGCCCCAGCATTTT
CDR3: CASSKGTNQPQHF

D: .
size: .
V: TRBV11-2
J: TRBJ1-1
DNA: TGTGCCAGCAGCTTTAGGGACACGAACACTGAAGCTTTCTTT
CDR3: CASSFRDTNTEAFF

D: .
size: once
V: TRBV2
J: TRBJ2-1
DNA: TGTGCCAGCGCGCGGGAAGACAATGAGCAGTTCTTC
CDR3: CASAREDNEQFF

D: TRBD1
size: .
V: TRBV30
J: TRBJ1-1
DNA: TGTGCCTGGAGTGGAAACCGGGACAGGGTGAACACTGAAGCTTTCTTT
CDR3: CAWSGNRDRVNTEAFF

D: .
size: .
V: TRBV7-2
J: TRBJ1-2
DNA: TGTGCCAGCAGCTTGGACAGCAACTATGGCTACACCTTC
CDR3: CASSLDSNYGYTF

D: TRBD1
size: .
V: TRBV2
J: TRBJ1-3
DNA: TGTGCCAGCAGTTCACAGGGGGCAGGAAACACCATATATTTT
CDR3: CASSSQGAGNTIYF

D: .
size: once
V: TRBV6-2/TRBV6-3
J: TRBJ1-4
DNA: TGTGCCAGCAGTCCCGAGCCGCCGGCAAAACTGTTTTTT
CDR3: CASSPEPPAKLFF

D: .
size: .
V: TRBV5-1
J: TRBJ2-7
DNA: TGCGCCAGCAGCTTCTCCACCAACAGCTACGAGCAGTACTTC
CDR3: CASSFSTNSYEQYF

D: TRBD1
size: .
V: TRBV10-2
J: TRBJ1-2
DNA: TGCGCCAGCAGTGAGTCCAACCCCGGACAGGGGGTTGTCTATGGCTACACCTTC
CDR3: CASSESNPGQGVVYGYTF

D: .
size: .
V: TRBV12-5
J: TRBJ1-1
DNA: TGTGCTACTCAGGGCTCCATGAACACTGAAGCTTTCTTT
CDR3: CATQGSMNTEAFF

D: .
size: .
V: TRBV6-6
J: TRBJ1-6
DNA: TGTGCCAGCAGACAGGGCCAGTTGCCACCCCTCCACTTT
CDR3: CASRQGQLPPLHF

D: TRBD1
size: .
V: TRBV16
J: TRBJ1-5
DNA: TGTGCCAGCAGCCAAATGACAGGGGGACAGCCCCAGCATTTT
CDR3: CASSQMTGGQPQHF

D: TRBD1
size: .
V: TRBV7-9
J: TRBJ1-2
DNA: TGTGCCAGCAGCTTTGACAGGGCCCGGGGCGCGGAGGGTGGCTACACCTTC
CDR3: CASSFDRARGAEGGYTF

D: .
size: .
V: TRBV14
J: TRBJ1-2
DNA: TGTGCCAGCAGCCGTGAGACAGGAGTCTATGGCTACACCTTC
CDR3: CASSRETGVYGYTF

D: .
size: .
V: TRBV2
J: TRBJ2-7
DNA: TGTGCCAGCAGTGAAGTCGGCTCCTACGAGCAGTACTTC
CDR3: CASSEVGSYEQYF

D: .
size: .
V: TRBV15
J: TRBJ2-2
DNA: TGTGCCACCAGTAGAGCCTCAACCGGGGGTGGGGAGCTGTTTTTT
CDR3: CATSRASTGGGELFF

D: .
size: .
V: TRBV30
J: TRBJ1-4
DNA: TGTGCCTGGAGTGCAGGGGCGGGTAATGAAAAACTGTTTTTT
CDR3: CAWSAGAGNEKLFF

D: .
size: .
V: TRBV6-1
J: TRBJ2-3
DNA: TGTGCCAGCAGTGAAGCTCCCCAGCCGTACAGCACAGATACGCAGTATTTT
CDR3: CASSEAPQPYSTDTQYF

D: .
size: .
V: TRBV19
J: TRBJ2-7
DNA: TGTGCCAGTAGTATGCAGGATCGTCTCTACGAGCAGTACTTC
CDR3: CASSMQDRLYEQYF

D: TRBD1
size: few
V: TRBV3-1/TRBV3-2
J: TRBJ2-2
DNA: TGTGCCAGCAGCCCCCTGGGACAGGGAGATAGTTCGAACACCGGGGAGCTGTTTTTT
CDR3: CASSPLGQGDSSNTGELFF

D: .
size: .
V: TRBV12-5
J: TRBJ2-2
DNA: TGTGCTAGTGGTTTCCTCCTCGACAGGAGGAACACCGGGGAGCTGTTTTTT
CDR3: CASGFLLDRRNTGELFF

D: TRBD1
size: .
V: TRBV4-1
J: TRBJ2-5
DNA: TGCGCCAGCAGCCAAGGTGGGACAGGGGGTGCAGGAGAGACCCAGTACTTC
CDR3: CASSQGGTGGAGETQYF

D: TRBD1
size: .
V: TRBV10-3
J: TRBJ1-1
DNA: TGTGCCATCACTCAGGGACAGGGAAGAGGGACTGAAGCTTTCTTT
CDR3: CAITQGQGRGTEAFF

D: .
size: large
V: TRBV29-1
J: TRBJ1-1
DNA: TGCAGCGTTGCCCGGCAGGAAGCTTTCTTT
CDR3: CSVARQEAFF

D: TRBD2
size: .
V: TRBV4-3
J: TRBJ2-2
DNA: TGCGCCAGCGGACGGGGGGCCGGGGAGCTGTTTTTT
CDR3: CASGRGAGELFF

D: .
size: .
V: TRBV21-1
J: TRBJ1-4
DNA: TGTGCCAGCAGAGACCTCGGACAGGAAAATGAAAAACTGTTTTTT
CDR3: CASRDLGQENEKLFF

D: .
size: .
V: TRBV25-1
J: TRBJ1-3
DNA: TGTGCCAGCAGTGAACGGACAGTAAGAAACACCATATATTTT
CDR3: CASSERTVRNTIYF

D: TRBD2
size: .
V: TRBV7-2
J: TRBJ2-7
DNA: TGTGCCAGCAGTTGGACTAGCGGGAGCTACGAGCAGTACTTC
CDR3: CASSWTSGSYEQYF

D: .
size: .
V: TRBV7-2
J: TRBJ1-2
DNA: TGTGCCAGCAGCTTAGTGCAGGGGCAGGGTGGCTACACCTTC
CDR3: CASSLVQGQGGYTF

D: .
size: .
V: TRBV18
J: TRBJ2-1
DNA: TGTGCCAGCTCACCGGGAAGGGCCGGCGCCAATGAGCAGTTCTTC
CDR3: CASSPGRAGANEQFF

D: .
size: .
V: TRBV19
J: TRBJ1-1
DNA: TGTGCCAGTAGTAATGTCGGAAACACTGAAGCTTTCTTT
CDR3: CASSNVGNTEAFF

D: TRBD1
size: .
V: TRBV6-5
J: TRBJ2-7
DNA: TGTGCCAGCAGTTCCGGGACAGCCTCCTACGAGCAGTACTTC
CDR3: CASSSGTASYEQYF

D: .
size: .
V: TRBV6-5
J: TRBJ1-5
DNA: TGTGCCAGCAGTTACTCGTCGACAGGTTTTCGTCCGCATTTT
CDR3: CASSYSSTGFRPHF

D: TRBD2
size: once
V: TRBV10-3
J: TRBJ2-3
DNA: TGTGCCATCAGCGGGGGGGTGAGCACAGATACGCAGTATTTT
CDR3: CAISGGVSTDTQYF

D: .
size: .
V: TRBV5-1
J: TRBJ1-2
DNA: TGCGCCAGCAGCTTGGAAGGGGCGAGTGGCTACACCTTC
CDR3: CASSLEGASGYTF

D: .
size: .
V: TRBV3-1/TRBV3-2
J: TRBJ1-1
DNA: TGTGCCAGCAGCCGTCTGACCGTAGCTTTCTTT
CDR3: CASSRLTVAFF

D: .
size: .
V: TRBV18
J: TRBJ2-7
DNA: TGTGCCAGCTCACCTATGGGGTCCTACGAGCAGTACTTC
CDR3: CASSPMGSYEQYF

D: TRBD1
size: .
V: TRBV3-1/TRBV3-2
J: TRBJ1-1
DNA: TGTGCCAGCAGCCCCCGGGACAGGTATCTCACTGAAGCTTTCTTT
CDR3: CASSPRDRYLTEAFF

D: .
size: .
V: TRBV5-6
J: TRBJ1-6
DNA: TGTGCCAGCAGCTTGATGAACAGGAGATCACCCCTCCACTTT
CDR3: CASSLMNRRSPLHF